The following is a T cell receptor beta chain sequence with its context. The data derive from a study of cytomegalovirus exposure and HLA in healthy donors. CDR1 GTSNPN and CDR2 SVGIG come from the germline V gene (reference sequence). Trimming took off 1 base at V and 2 bases at J, with 15 bases between the two ends. The CDR3 consists of 16 residues. Some clones are missing from TCRdb's copy, which holds only in-frame ones; the method was immunoSEQ multiplex PCR. This sample has 55,000 to 65,000 clones, with 90% found just once. This sequence was found in a man aged 18 to 30 in good health and CMV-seronegative. V and J are TRBV30 and TRBJ2-1; weak D call: TRBD1 (6 bases). Sequencing used PBMCs. The CDR3 loop is CAWSGSGESAYNEQFF. The CDR3 DNA is TGTGCCTGGAGTGGATCAGGGGAGTCCGCCTACAATGAGCAGTTCTTC.